This TCR beta chain was documented in a study of blood T cells in healthy people across ages. Many counts were recorded for this clonotype. Then a second PCR, running roughly 7 to 11 cycles, was carried out with a sample-barcoded 5' primer and a J-beta primer mix. In TCRdb, the 5' RACE reads were re-called with MiXCR into one record per CDR3 protein. The sample has around 1.7 million distinct CDR3 sequences, 28% seen once; the top ten hold about 8%. Per germline, CDR1 SGDLS and CDR2 YYNGEE. Between the trimmed V and J ends, which lost 4 bases and 8 bases, there was a span of 13 bases. This CDR3 region has 13 residues. The draw of peripheral blood yielded ten milliliters from each donor.

The TCR sequence derives from a woman under 40 in good health. Sequenced sample: blood. The V and J genes are TRBV9 and TRBJ2-1; no clear D. The CDR3 region has the DNA TGTGCCAGCAGCCCGCCCGGATACGATGAGCAGTTCTTC. As protein: CASSPPGYDEQFF.